The sequence of this TCR beta chain was determined in a study of technical replicates of blood from a handful of donors. Per germline, CDR1 MNHNS and CDR2 SASEGT. The CDR3 length is 14 residues. Trimming at V came to 6 bases and at J to 0 bases, leaving 5 bases not matched to a gene. Generated by immunoSEQ multiplex PCR, the TCRdb table keeps only in-frame clones and is missing some. The sample lists around 65,000 clones, approximately 84% seen once, with roughly 5% in the top ten. The sequencing input was PBMCs. This receptor was taken from a human donor in good health. Some clones in this sample may be carry-over from other donors' samples. V usage is TRBV6-1 and J usage is TRBJ2-7, with TRBD1 matching over 7 bases. CDR3 sequence reads: CASSRTGDSYEQYF. CDR3 DNA: TGTGCCAGCAGCCGGACAGGCGACTCCTACGAGCAGTACTTC.